This TCR beta chain was captured in a study of CD8 T cells in Susac syndrome. CDR3 length: 18 amino acids. With 0 bases clipped from V and 6 bases from J, the junction kept 18 bases outside the gene matches. Germline CDR1 DFQATT, CDR2 SNEGSKA (reference sequence). With random hexamers, reverse transcription was performed on about 0.45 to 1 ug of RNA. TCR beta CDR3 was amplified by immunoSEQ multiplex PCR. This amplification extended across 54 Vbeta and 13 Jbeta segments. TCRdb called the immunoSEQ multiplex PCR reads again in MiXCR, with one record for every CDR3 protein. The data contain around 170,000 distinct CDR3 sequences, approximately 95% of them singletons. Remarks on this clonotype: Its antigen remains unidentified.

Whole-study findings and limits: Susac-specific public clones were found in total CD8+ and CD8+ TEMRA repertoires, numbering 15 to 20 and five, respectively.

TEMRA cells were FACS-enriched, unlike CD8+ and CD4+ T cells, which were negatively isolated. This chain links TRBV20-1 with TRBJ2-3, with 7 nucleotides matching TRBD2. Sequencing used CD8+ T cells from PBMCs. The TCR comes from a human donor with Susac syndrome. The CDR3 nucleotides are TGCAGTGCTAGAGATTTATTGAAACCATGGGCGGGGGAGGATACGCAGTATTTT. The encoded protein is CSARDLLKPWAGEDTQYF.